This TCR beta chain came from a study of early T cells in non-severe SARS-CoV-2 infection. For the study at large: Chains from this unsorted whole-blood bulk RNA could not be paired. Study-wide points: Reliance on VDJdb matching favored anti-spike CD8 responses; private and CD4 specificities were missed.

Researchers attached unique molecular identifiers to individual cDNA molecules. TCRdb itself ran the 5' RACE reads through MiXCR, one entry per CDR3 protein. Of roughly 66,000 distinct CDR3 sequences in the sample, approximately 9% are singletons; the top ten hold approximately 3%. This clonotype was seen ten or more times. Its target is not known. CDR1 and CDR2 from the germline V gene are MGHDK and SYGVNS. CDR3 length: 16 amino acids. Trimming left V 3 bases short and J 0 bases short, with 13 bases between. The rearrangement uses TRBV25-1 and TRBJ2-3; D gene uncertain. This TCR was recovered from an adult who was a healthcare worker with PCR-confirmed SARS-CoV-2 infection or an uninfected control (not recorded which). Input material: whole blood. Here the CDR3 DNA reads TGTGCCAGCAGTGATACGCGGACGACTAGCACAGATACGCAGTATTTT. Its translation: CASSDTRTTSTDTQYF.